This is a list of T cell receptor beta chains from one sample in a study of blood T cell repertoires in COVID-19. The data were produced by immunoSEQ multiplex PCR, yet TCRdb's version contains in-frame clones alone and is incomplete. This repertoire shows under 75,000 clones, just under 75% found once; its top ten account for more than 4%. The specimen sequenced was peripheral blood. These receptors all stem from a woman in her sixties or seventies with COVID-19, enrolled during active disease. Both conserved end residues are part of each CDR3. D genes are given only for firm matches. Rows give clone size only sometimes, using once, few, many, or a class for an expanded clone.

>TRBJ1-2|TRBD1|TRBV19|-
TGTGCCAGTAGTTTCACGACAGGGGACGGCTACACCTTC
CASSFTTGDGYTF
>TRBJ1-1|-|TRBV7-2|once
TGTGCCAGCAGCTTTGCAGGAGGGGACACTGAAGCTTTCTTT
CASSFAGGDTEAFF
>TRBJ2-6|TRBD1|TRBV6-2/TRBV6-3|once
TGTGCCAGCAGTCGTACAGGGGCCGGGGCCAACGTCCTGACTTTC
CASSRTGAGANVLTF
>TRBJ2-3|-|TRBV10-3|-
TGTGCCATCAGTGAGGATCCCCCAGACACAGATACGCAGTATTTT
CAISEDPPDTDTQYF
>TRBJ2-1|-|TRBV20-1|-
TGCAGTGCTAGTTTAGCGAATGAGCAGTTCTTC
CSASLANEQFF
>TRBJ2-5|-|TRBV6-6|once
TGTGCCAGCTCCGAGACCCGAACTAGGGAAGAGACCCAGTACTTC
CASSETRTREETQYF
>TRBJ1-1|-|TRBV6-5|-
TGTGCCAGCAGTTACTCATGGGGGCGGACGAACACTGAAGCTTTCTTT
CASSYSWGRTNTEAFF
>TRBJ2-2|TRBD1|TRBV19|once
TGTGCCACCTACCGGGACAGGGGGCTCACCGGGGAGCTGTTTTTT
CATYRDRGLTGELFF
>TRBJ2-1|-|TRBV9|-
TGTGCCAGCAGCGTAGGGCCAGACATCAGCACCTACAATGAGCAGTTCTTC
CASSVGPDISTYNEQFF
>TRBJ1-5|-|TRBV27|few
TGTGCCAGCAGGGGCCGGTCCAGGGAAAATCAGCCCCAGCATTTT
CASRGRSRENQPQHF
>TRBJ2-2|TRBD2|TRBV7-8|-
TGTGCCAGCAGCTCCCAGAGCGGGGCTACCGGGGAGCTGTTTTTT
CASSSQSGATGELFF
>TRBJ2-3|-|TRBV27|-
TGTGCCAGCACTCGCCGGGGGTTCACAGATACGCAGTATTTT
CASTRRGFTDTQYF
>TRBJ2-7|-|TRBV5-1|-
TGCGCCAGCTTCGGAGACAGGCCCGACGAGCAGTACTTC
CASFGDRPDEQYF
>TRBJ1-6|TRBD1|TRBV5-6|-
TGTGCCAGCAGCTTCGGACAGGGTGGTACGGATTCACCCCTCCACTTT
CASSFGQGGTDSPLHF
>TRBJ2-1|TRBD2|TRBV11-3|-
TGTGCCAGCTGGGATCATAGCGGGAGTACGTATGAGCAGTTCTTC
CASWDHSGSTYEQFF
>TRBJ2-6|TRBD2|TRBV7-2|-
TGTGCCAGCTCCCCTGGGGGGGTGTCTGGGGCCAACGTCCTGACTTTC
CASSPGGVSGANVLTF
>TRBJ2-1|-|TRBV5-1|-
TGCGCCAGCAGCCCGGACAGTTTCAGCTCCTACAATGAGCAGTTCTTC
CASSPDSFSSYNEQFF
>TRBJ1-5|-|TRBV15|-
TGTGCCACCAGCACGGGGGACGGGTATCAGCAGCCCCAGCATTTT
CATSTGDGYQQPQHF
>TRBJ1-4|-|TRBV7-9|-
TGTGCCAGCAGCTTAGGTTCTGGGGCTGCAACTAATGAAAAACTGTTTTTT
CASSLGSGAATNEKLFF
>TRBJ2-1|-|TRBV7-2|few
TGTGCCAGCAGCTTAGGGGACACCTACAATGAGCAGTTCTTC
CASSLGDTYNEQFF
>TRBJ2-2|-|TRBV1|-
TGCACCAGCAGCCAAGCACATCGACAGGGAGGTTCCCCCGGGGAGCTGTTTTTT
CTSSQAHRQGGSPGELFF
>TRBJ1-3|-|TRBV7-2|-
TGTGCCAGCAGCCCGTTCGGGGGGACGGGAAACACCATATATTTT
CASSPFGGTGNTIYF
>TRBJ1-5|-|TRBV6-2/TRBV6-3|-
TGTGCCAGCAGCCTTGAGGCGGGGGAGGTTCAGCCCCAGCATTTT
CASSLEAGEVQPQHF
>TRBJ2-1|-|TRBV9|many
TGTGCCAGCAGCGTCCAAGTGGAGAATGAGCAGTTCTTC
CASSVQVENEQFF
>TRBJ2-5|TRBD2|TRBV19|-
TGTGCCAGTAGTAAATCCGGGACTAGCTGGGAGACCCAGTACTTC
CASSKSGTSWETQYF
>TRBJ2-7|TRBD1|TRBV10-3|-
TGTGCCATCACTCCGGACAGGGCCTACGAGCAGTACTTC
CAITPDRAYEQYF
>TRBJ2-1|-|TRBV5-5|once
TGTGCCAGCAGCTACGCTTTAAACAGGGTTACGCAGTTCTTC
CASSYALNRVTQFF
>TRBJ2-4|-|TRBV7-9|-
TGTGCCAGCAGCTTAACTCCAGCCAAAAACATTCAGTACTTC
CASSLTPAKNIQYF
>TRBJ1-3|TRBD1|TRBV7-7|-
TGTGCCAGCAGCCCGGGACAGGGTGGAAACACCATATATTTT
CASSPGQGGNTIYF
>TRBJ1-2|-|TRBV12-5|-
TGTGCTAGTGGAAACAGTAACTATGGCTACACCTTC
CASGNSNYGYTF
>TRBJ1-5|-|TRBV13|-
TGTGCCAGCAGCCCTCGGGGGGCAGCTAATCAGCCCCAGCATTTT
CASSPRGAANQPQHF
>TRBJ1-4|-|TRBV19|-
TGTGCCAGTAAAGGGGCAACTAATGAAAAACTGTTTTTT
CASKGATNEKLFF
>TRBJ1-5|TRBD1|TRBV6-5|few
TGTGCCAGCAGTTGGACAGGGGGGGATCAGCCCCAGCATTTT
CASSWTGGDQPQHF
>TRBJ2-3|-|TRBV7-7|once
TGTGCCAGCAGCCCGGCGGGCACAGATACGCAGTATTTT
CASSPAGTDTQYF
>TRBJ1-6|-|TRBV18|-
TGTGCCAGCTCACCCCGCGGGAGTGTTATCAATTCACCCCTCCACTTT
CASSPRGSVINSPLHF
>TRBJ2-3|TRBD2|TRBV29-1|few
TGCAGCGCGACTAGCGGGAGTGAGACGCAGTATTTT
CSATSGSETQYF
>TRBJ1-1|-|TRBV19|few
TGTGCCAGTAGTATCCGAGGGGGCACTGAAGCTTTCTTT
CASSIRGGTEAFF
>TRBJ1-4|TRBD1|TRBV2|-
TGTGCCAGCATCCGCGACAGGGGTTGGGAAAAACTGTTTTTT
CASIRDRGWEKLFF
>TRBJ2-3|-|TRBV7-3|once
TGTGCCAGCAGCTTACTGGGACAAAGCACAGATACGCAGTATTTT
CASSLLGQSTDTQYF
>TRBJ1-1|TRBD1|TRBV11-2|-
TGTGCCAGCAGCCAGGGGGCAGTGAACACTGAAGCTTTCTTT
CASSQGAVNTEAFF
>TRBJ2-7|TRBD1|TRBV6-2/TRBV6-3|-
TGTGCCAGCAGTACCGGACAGGGGATTATCTACGAGCAGTACTTC
CASSTGQGIIYEQYF
>TRBJ2-7|-|TRBV4-1|-
TGCGCCAGCAGCCAAGGGTCAGGGGATGGGAACGAGCAGTACTTC
CASSQGSGDGNEQYF
>TRBJ1-4|TRBD1|TRBV19|few
TGTGCCAGTAGTGACGGGACAGCAGGGGCCGGAAAACTGTTTTTT
CASSDGTAGAGKLFF
>TRBJ2-3|TRBD2|TRBV6-5|-
TGTGCCAGCAGTTACAGCGGGGGGGTCACAGATACGCAGTATTTT
CASSYSGGVTDTQYF
>TRBJ1-4|-|TRBV6-6|-
TGTGCCAGCAGTCAAGGCAGGGGATATATCACTGAAAAACTGTTTTTT
CASSQGRGYITEKLFF
>TRBJ1-4|TRBD1|TRBV28|few
TGTGCCAGTCTGAATGCCCGGGACAGGGTTGAAAAACTGTTTTTT
CASLNARDRVEKLFF
>TRBJ1-1|-|TRBV10-3|-
TGTGCCATCAGTGACCAAGGGGGAAGGACTGAAGCTTTCTTT
CAISDQGGRTEAFF
>TRBJ1-6|TRBD1|TRBV4-2|-
TGTGCCAGCAGGGGGATGGGACAGGGAAATTCACCCCTCCACTTT
CASRGMGQGNSPLHF